A selection of T cell receptor beta chains follows, all from one sample in a study of blood T cell repertoires in COVID-19. The method was immunoSEQ multiplex PCR; TCRdb's version includes in-frame clones alone and lacks a portion of them. The table has 150,000 to 200,000 clones, about 81% seen once. The specimen sequenced was peripheral blood. The receptors stem from a human donor in a cohort sampled during active COVID-19. Both conserved end residues are part of each CDR3. Each record gives: D gene, J gene, V gene, clone size, CDR3 protein, CDR3 DNA. The D gene is left open where the match is weak. Rows give clone size only sometimes, using once, few, many, or a class for an expanded clone.

D: .; J: TRBJ2-1; V: TRBV5-8; size: .; CDR3: CASSSSRTGLNEQFF; DNA: TGTGCCAGCAGCTCCTCCCGCACAGGGTTGAATGAGCAGTTCTTC
D: .; J: TRBJ1-1; V: TRBV5-6; size: .; CDR3: CASSLLGGTEAFF; DNA: TGTGCCAGCAGCTTGTTGGGAGGCACTGAAGCTTTCTTT
D: TRBD2; J: TRBJ2-1; V: TRBV6-6; size: .; CDR3: CASSPGTSGGYAEQFF; DNA: TGTGCCAGCAGTCCGGGGACTAGCGGGGGGTACGCTGAGCAGTTCTTC
D: TRBD2; J: TRBJ2-5; V: TRBV3-1/TRBV3-2; size: .; CDR3: CASSQPGGQETQYF; DNA: TGTGCCAGCAGCCAACCGGGGGGCCAAGAGACCCAGTACTTC
D: .; J: TRBJ1-4; V: TRBV18; size: .; CDR3: CASSLDRLGNEKLFF; DNA: TGTGCCAGCTCACTAGACAGGTTGGGAAATGAAAAACTGTTTTTT
D: TRBD2; J: TRBJ2-7; V: TRBV5-1; size: .; CDR3: CASSDGGTSGYEQYF; DNA: TGCGCCAGCAGCGATGGCGGCACTAGCGGCTACGAGCAGTACTTC
D: TRBD2; J: TRBJ2-7; V: TRBV10-3; size: .; CDR3: CATGAGFSYEQYF; DNA: TGTGCCACGGGAGCGGGGTTCTCCTACGAGCAGTACTTC
D: .; J: TRBJ2-6; V: TRBV19; size: few; CDR3: CASSIDRSSGANVLTF; DNA: TGTGCCAGTAGTATAGACCGGAGCTCTGGGGCCAACGTCCTGACTTTC
D: .; J: TRBJ2-2; V: TRBV3-1/TRBV3-2; size: once; CDR3: CASSQGGGDLRAGELFF; DNA: TGTGCCAGCAGCCAAGGAGGTGGTGATCTGAGGGCCGGGGAGCTGTTTTTT
D: .; J: TRBJ2-3; V: TRBV18; size: .; CDR3: CASSPRRTNTDTQYF; DNA: TGTGCCAGCTCACCACGTCGGACTAACACAGATACGCAGTATTTT
D: TRBD2; J: TRBJ2-5; V: TRBV6-6; size: .; CDR3: CASSYYLAGGRETQYF; DNA: TGTGCCAGCAGTTACTACCTAGCGGGGGGGCGAGAGACCCAGTACTTC
D: .; J: TRBJ1-3; V: TRBV6-5; size: .; CDR3: CASSYSTGIPGNTIYF; DNA: TGTGCCAGCAGTTACTCTACAGGGATACCTGGAAACACCATATATTTT
D: TRBD2; J: TRBJ2-5; V: TRBV5-1; size: .; CDR3: CASSLGSGQETQYF; DNA: TGCGCCAGCAGCTTGGGTAGCGGGCAAGAGACCCAGTACTTC
D: .; J: TRBJ2-7; V: TRBV6-5; size: .; CDR3: CASSRQDSYEQYF; DNA: TGTGCCAGCAGCCGACAGGACTCCTACGAGCAGTACTTC
D: .; J: TRBJ2-1; V: TRBV10-2; size: .; CDR3: CASSERQNEQFF; DNA: TGCGCCAGCAGTGAACGACAGAATGAGCAGTTCTTC
D: TRBD2; J: TRBJ2-3; V: TRBV10-1; size: .; CDR3: CASSGLAGDGLFTDTQYF; DNA: TGCGCCAGCAGTGGACTAGCGGGAGATGGACTCTTCACAGATACGCAGTATTTT
D: TRBD1; J: TRBJ2-1; V: TRBV6-5; size: few; CDR3: CASTVGTGEQFF; DNA: TGTGCCAGCACGGTCGGGACAGGCGAGCAGTTCTTC
D: .; J: TRBJ1-1; V: TRBV9; size: .; CDR3: CASSNPGQNTEAFF; DNA: TGTGCCAGCAGCAACCCGGGACAGAACACTGAAGCTTTCTTT
D: TRBD1; J: TRBJ1-6; V: TRBV11-2; size: few; CDR3: CASSSRQGFGNSPLHF; DNA: TGTGCCAGCAGCTCACGACAGGGGTTTGGTAATTCACCCCTCCACTTT
D: TRBD1; J: TRBJ2-7; V: TRBV5-6; size: .; CDR3: CASSRTGGSSYEQYF; DNA: TGTGCCAGCAGCAGAACAGGGGGTAGCTCCTACGAGCAGTACTTC
D: .; J: TRBJ2-7; V: TRBV19; size: .; CDR3: CASSTRLAYEQYF; DNA: TGTGCCAGTAGTACGCGACTGGCCTACGAGCAGTACTTC
D: TRBD1; J: TRBJ2-2; V: TRBV6-5; size: few; CDR3: CASSLRGQGPGELFF; DNA: TGTGCCAGCAGCCTCCGAGGACAGGGGCCCGGGGAGCTGTTTTTT
D: .; J: TRBJ1-2; V: TRBV18; size: .; CDR3: CASSPLDSRSYGYTF; DNA: TGTGCCAGCTCACCATTAGACTCCCGGTCCTATGGCTACACCTTC
D: .; J: TRBJ1-1; V: TRBV30; size: once; CDR3: CAWTRVTEAFF; DNA: TGTGCCTGGACCAGGGTCACTGAAGCTTTCTTT
D: .; J: TRBJ2-6; V: TRBV7-2; size: .; CDR3: CASSSSRSGANVLTF; DNA: TGTGCCAGCAGCTCGTCGCGCTCTGGGGCCAACGTCCTGACTTTC
D: TRBD2; J: TRBJ2-1; V: TRBV6-2/TRBV6-3; size: .; CDR3: CASSYASGTGNEQFF; DNA: TGTGCCAGCAGTTACGCCAGCGGGACGGGCAATGAGCAGTTCTTC
D: TRBD1; J: TRBJ2-3; V: TRBV29-1; size: .; CDR3: CSVRQGGADTQYF; DNA: TGCAGCGTGCGACAGGGGGGGGCAGATACGCAGTATTTT
D: TRBD2; J: TRBJ2-1; V: TRBV7-3; size: .; CDR3: CASSLTSGEQFF; DNA: TGTGCCAGCAGCCTCACTAGCGGTGAGCAGTTCTTC
D: TRBD1; J: TRBJ2-7; V: TRBV18; size: .; CDR3: CASAPLTGREQYF; DNA: TGTGCCAGCGCCCCCCTGACAGGGCGCGAGCAGTACTTC
D: TRBD1; J: TRBJ1-5; V: TRBV2; size: few; CDR3: CASRAQTGASQPQHF; DNA: TGTGCCAGCAGAGCACAGACAGGGGCCAGTCAGCCCCAGCATTTT
D: .; J: TRBJ1-5; V: TRBV9; size: .; CDR3: CASSADAGFGPQHF; DNA: TGTGCCAGCAGCGCAGACGCCGGGTTTGGGCCCCAGCATTTT
D: TRBD1; J: TRBJ2-7; V: TRBV7-9; size: .; CDR3: CASSPTGGLPYEQYF; DNA: TGTGCCAGCAGCCCCACAGGGGGTCTCCCCTACGAGCAGTACTTC
D: .; J: TRBJ2-1; V: TRBV5-1; size: few; CDR3: CASSRGLSYNEQFF; DNA: TGCGCCAGCAGCAGGGGCCTCTCCTACAATGAGCAGTTCTTC
D: .; J: TRBJ2-7; V: TRBV6-5; size: .; CDR3: CASRLEALLGEQYF; DNA: TGTGCCAGCAGGCTGGAGGCTCTCTTAGGGGAGCAGTACTTC
D: TRBD2; J: TRBJ2-3; V: TRBV3-1/TRBV3-2; size: .; CDR3: CASPQRTGGPTDTQYF; DNA: TGTGCCAGCCCTCAACGGACGGGAGGGCCTACAGATACGCAGTATTTT
D: .; J: TRBJ1-1; V: TRBV11-2; size: .; CDR3: CASSFLNRNTEAFF; DNA: TGTGCCAGCAGCTTTCTAAACAGGAACACTGAAGCTTTCTTT
D: .; J: TRBJ2-7; V: TRBV6-1; size: .; CDR3: CASSEARWGRPNFYEQYF; DNA: TGTGCCAGCAGTGAAGCGCGGTGGGGGCGCCCGAACTTTTACGAGCAGTACTTC
D: .; J: TRBJ1-1; V: TRBV30; size: .; CDR3: CAWVRATEAFF; DNA: TGTGCCTGGGTCAGGGCCACTGAAGCTTTCTTT
D: TRBD2; J: TRBJ2-1; V: TRBV7-7; size: .; CDR3: CASSIGTRTVEQFF; DNA: TGTGCCAGCAGCATCGGGACTAGAACAGTTGAGCAGTTCTTC
D: TRBD1; J: TRBJ2-2; V: TRBV10-3; size: .; CDR3: CAISEGEPGQGTGELFF; DNA: TGTGCCATCAGTGAGGGGGAACCGGGACAGGGCACCGGGGAGCTGTTTTTT
D: .; J: TRBJ2-6; V: TRBV11-2; size: .; CDR3: CASSRNRAGANVLTF; DNA: TGTGCCAGCAGCCGAAACAGGGCTGGGGCCAACGTCCTGACTTTC
D: .; J: TRBJ2-7; V: TRBV12-3/TRBV12-4; size: .; CDR3: CASSSYIGAEQYF; DNA: TGTGCCAGCAGCTCCTACATTGGAGCCGAGCAGTACTTC
D: TRBD1; J: TRBJ2-7; V: TRBV5-6; size: many; CDR3: CASSLGLNPRGTRQGILYF; DNA: TGTGCCAGCAGCTTGGGTCTAAACCCTCGTGGTACCCGACAGGGAATACTATACTTC
D: .; J: TRBJ2-2; V: TRBV7-3; size: .; CDR3: CASSPSNAGELFF; DNA: TGTGCCAGCAGCCCCTCTAACGCCGGGGAGCTGTTTTTT
D: TRBD1; J: TRBJ1-4; V: TRBV7-9; size: few; CDR3: CASSGRDREAEKLFF; DNA: TGTGCCAGCAGCGGACGGGACAGGGAGGCCGAAAAACTGTTTTTT